The T cell receptor beta chain described here comes from a study of identical twins. One entry per CDR3 protein results from TCRdb running MiXCR on the 5' RACE reads. The sample lists around 220,000 distinct CDR3 sequences, 11% to 15% occurring once. Germline-derived CDR1 and CDR2 are SGHRS and YFSETQ. V lost 3 bases to trimming and J lost 5 bases; unmatched junction nucleotides: 8. CDR3 length: 14 amino acids. The receptor was isolated from a woman under 30 in good health. The chain joins TRBV5-1 to TRBJ2-7; 7 nucleotides agree with TRBD1. Sequencing input: memory (CD45RO+) T cells sorted from blood. CDR3 region: CASSSGQPGDEQYF. The CDR3 DNA reads TGCGCCAGCAGCTCGGGACAGCCCGGGGACGAGCAGTACTTC.